Listed below are T cell receptor beta chains from one sample, sequenced in a study of vaccination and CD4 T cells after COVID-19. These receptors are not linked to any known antigen. TCRdb fed the PCR reads into MiXCR, producing one record per CDR3 protein. Of about 7,000 distinct CDR3 sequences in the sample, around a third were seen once. The sequenced sample consisted of CD4+ T cells from blood, cultured in vitro. Receptors originate from a human donor in good health. The conserved cysteine and the conserved F or W are not part of the CDR3 here. Size is omitted from some rows. Given values are once, few, many or a class for expanded clones.

v_gene	abundance	CDR3aa
TRBV6-1	-	ASRLAVSSYNEQF
TRBV7-9	medium-sized	ASSSIGGGSYGYT
TRBV11-3	-	ASSAQTGSYNEQF
TRBV6-4	-	ASSEGDNQPQH
TRBV2	few	ASRSTGVYEQY
TRBV29-1	few	SGGTSGRSYEQY
TRBV7-2	-	ASSLAPYEQY
TRBV6-1	few	ASSVEGTNSPLH
TRBV27	-	ASSFPADSGTPETQY
TRBV12-3/TRBV12-4	-	ASRGQGYEQY
TRBV7-8	few	ASRRGVGVGNQPQH
TRBV10-3	few	AISGWDRTYEQY
TRBV20-1	medium-sized	SARGAPHGRETQY
TRBV20-1	-	SAPPAGREQY
TRBV20-1	-	SAKGASAYNEQF
TRBV27	-	ASSWDRNYGYT
TRBV12-3/TRBV12-4	once	ASRRVFEETQY
TRBV24-1	-	ATSDATSGSYEQY
TRBV7-6	few	ASSAKRRLTEQY
TRBV27	-	ASSPRGRGNQPQH
TRBV20-1	-	SARVTSGRAPDTQY
TRBV20-1	-	SAPGLAVNEQF
TRBV7-9	-	ASSSGDRSNQPQH
TRBV2	-	AGQGGQETQY
TRBV15	few	ATSRASTDTQY
TRBV28	-	ASSFVHSSYGYT
TRBV6-2/TRBV6-3	-	ASSYSSLLQF
TRBV7-2	-	ASSFQGSTIY